A selection of T cell receptor beta chains follows, all from one sample in a study of cytomegalovirus exposure and HLA in healthy donors. Here immunoSEQ multiplex PCR was the method, and the copy in TCRdb shows in-frame clones only, minus some. This table holds roughly 120,000 clones, 80% found once. The specimen sequenced was PBMCs. These receptors all stem from a man under 40 in good health and CMV-seronegative. Each CDR3 is given with its conserved first and last residue. Fields, in order: D gene, J gene, clone size, V gene, CDR3 DNA, CDR3 protein. The D gene is left open where the match is weak. Rows may omit the clone size; those that give it use once, few, many or a size class.

NA,TRBJ2-1,NA,TRBV28,TGTGCCAGCAGTTTGGGGGGCAATGAGCAGTTCTTC,CASSLGGNEQFF
TRBD1,TRBJ2-3,NA,TRBV20-1,TGCAGTGCCCAGACAGGGGTCACGCAGTATTTT,CSAQTGVTQYF
NA,TRBJ2-2,NA,TRBV19,TGTGCCAGTAGTATAGATCCGAGGGGGAGCGGGGAGCTGTTTTTT,CASSIDPRGSGELFF
NA,TRBJ1-2,NA,TRBV21-1,TGTGCCAGCAGCTCGCCCGGGACAGGGCTTGGTTATGGCTACACCTTC,CASSSPGTGLGYGYTF
NA,TRBJ1-1,once,TRBV19,TGTGCCAGTAGTCGAGGATCAAGGGGAGCTTTCTTT,CASSRGSRGAFF
TRBD1,TRBJ2-7,few,TRBV18,TGTGCCAGCTCACCGGGACAGAGCTCCTACGAGCAGTACTTC,CASSPGQSSYEQYF
NA,TRBJ2-2,NA,TRBV5-4,TGTGCCAGCCACTTCGGAGGGGACGGTCATTTAGGTGGGGAGCTGTTTTTT,CASHFGGDGHLGGELFF
NA,TRBJ2-1,NA,TRBV7-9,TGTGCCAGCAGCTTAAACCTAGAGTCCTACAATGAGCAGTTCTTC,CASSLNLESYNEQFF
NA,TRBJ1-4,NA,TRBV27,TGTGCCAGCCATCGCGCAGGGCAGCCGGGTAATGAAAAACTGTTTTTT,CASHRAGQPGNEKLFF
NA,TRBJ2-2,NA,TRBV5-4,TGTGCCAGCAGCTTGTATAGAGGTGCGAACACCGGGGAGCTGTTTTTT,CASSLYRGANTGELFF
TRBD2,TRBJ2-3,NA,TRBV29-1,TGCAGCGTTGAACAGCTAGCGGGAGCCACAGATACGCAGTATTTT,CSVEQLAGATDTQYF
TRBD2,TRBJ2-7,few,TRBV4-3,TGCGCCAGCAGCCAAGGACTAGCGGGAGAAGGCGAGCAGTACTTC,CASSQGLAGEGEQYF
NA,TRBJ2-3,NA,TRBV19,TGTGCCAGTACCCTGGGGGCAGGGGTGAGAGATACGCAGTATTTT,CASTLGAGVRDTQYF
NA,TRBJ1-1,NA,TRBV18,TGTGCCAGCTCACCAGGTTTAGATCGAGCTTTCTTT,CASSPGLDRAFF
NA,TRBJ1-1,NA,TRBV29-1,TGCAGCGTTGGATTACGGGGTGGAATGAACACTGAAGCTTTCTTT,CSVGLRGGMNTEAFF
NA,TRBJ1-5,NA,TRBV27,TGTGCCAGCAGTACCACCGGGGATCAGCCCCAGCATTTT,CASSTTGDQPQHF
NA,TRBJ2-7,NA,TRBV21-1,TGTGCCAGCAGCAAAGGAACGCGGGATCCCGAGCAGTACTTC,CASSKGTRDPEQYF
NA,TRBJ1-1,NA,TRBV6-1,TGTGCCAGCACCGCCACAGTGATGAACACTGAAGCTTTCTTT,CASTATVMNTEAFF
NA,TRBJ2-7,NA,TRBV5-1,TGCGCCAGCAGCTTGGACAACTACGAGCAGTACTTC,CASSLDNYEQYF
NA,TRBJ1-1,NA,TRBV27,TGTGCCAGCAGTTTACTGGGCCAAGCTTTCTTT,CASSLLGQAFF
NA,TRBJ2-1,NA,TRBV7-9,TGTGCCAGCAGGCTTGGCGGCGATGAGCAGTTCTTC,CASRLGGDEQFF
TRBD1,TRBJ2-5,once,TRBV7-9,TGTGCCAGCATGAACAGGGGCCAAGAGACCCAGTACTTC,CASMNRGQETQYF
TRBD2,TRBJ2-1,NA,TRBV6-5,TGTGCCAGCAGTTACTCGAGAGGACTAGCGGGAGGAGAGCAGTTCTTC,CASSYSRGLAGGEQFF
NA,TRBJ2-3,NA,TRBV7-9,TGTGCCAGCAGCTTAGTCATCGCAACGGGATTCACAGATACGCAGTATTTT,CASSLVIATGFTDTQYF
TRBD1,TRBJ1-6,NA,TRBV6-5,TGTGCCAGCAGCAGGGGACAGGGGCTTAATTCACCCCTCCACTTT,CASSRGQGLNSPLHF
NA,TRBJ1-2,few,TRBV11-2,TGTGCCAGCAGCTTATTGGGCGGCTACACCTTC,CASSLLGGYTF
NA,TRBJ1-1,few,TRBV7-9,TGTGCCAGCAGCTTAGCGCTGGGGCCCAGGACTGAAGCTTTCTTT,CASSLALGPRTEAFF
TRBD1,TRBJ1-1,NA,TRBV10-3,TGTGCCATCAAAGGGTCGGACAGGCTAGGGACTGAAGCTTTCTTT,CAIKGSDRLGTEAFF
NA,TRBJ2-7,NA,TRBV5-1,TGCGCCAGTGGGGAGCCGGACCGTGTCTACGAGCAGTACTTC,CASGEPDRVYEQYF
NA,TRBJ1-1,NA,TRBV27,TGTGCCAGCAGTCTTACAGGGTCCCTGAACACTGAAGCTTTCTTT,CASSLTGSLNTEAFF
TRBD2,TRBJ2-5,few,TRBV9,TGTGCCAGCAGCGTAGCACTAGCGGGACCGCAAGAGACCCAGTACTTC,CASSVALAGPQETQYF
TRBD1,TRBJ2-7,NA,TRBV10-3,TGTGCCATCAGCCGACAGGGAGACTACGAGCAGTACTTC,CAISRQGDYEQYF
NA,TRBJ2-7,NA,TRBV5-1,TGCGCCAGCAGCTTGGGCCCGGGTTGGGAGCAGTACTTC,CASSLGPGWEQYF